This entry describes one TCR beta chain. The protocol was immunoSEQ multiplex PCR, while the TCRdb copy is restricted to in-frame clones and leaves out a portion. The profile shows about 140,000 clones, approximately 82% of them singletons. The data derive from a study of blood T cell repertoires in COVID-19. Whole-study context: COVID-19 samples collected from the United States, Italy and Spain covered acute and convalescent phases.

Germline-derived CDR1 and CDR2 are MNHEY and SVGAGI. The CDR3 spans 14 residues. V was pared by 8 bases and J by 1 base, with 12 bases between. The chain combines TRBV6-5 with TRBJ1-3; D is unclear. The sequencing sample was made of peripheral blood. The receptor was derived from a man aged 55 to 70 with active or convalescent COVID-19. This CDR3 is CASYSRGSGNTIYF. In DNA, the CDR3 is TGTGCCAGCTATTCCCGAGGGTCTGGAAACACCATATATTTT.